These 27 T cell receptor beta chains originate from one sample sequenced in a study of CD8+ T cells in alopecia areata. Extraction of RNA preceded its reverse transcription into cDNA, which served as the sequencing template. Generated by immunoSEQ multiplex PCR, the TCRdb table keeps only in-frame clones and is missing some. This table holds 13,000 to 15,000 clones, around 50% found once. CD4+ cells of four or five patients were subjected to sorting into CD25+CD127- cells. The material sequenced was CD4+ Tregs sorted from blood. Receptor source: a human donor with alopecia areata.

In its sample, this clone was seen a few times. The genes are TRBV7-9 and TRBJ1-5; TRBD1 matches 7 bases. This CDR3 region has 15 residues. Germline CDR1 is SEHNR and CDR2 is FQNEAQ (reference sequence). V lost 5 bases to trimming and J lost 3 bases; unmatched junction nucleotides: 7. CDR3 protein: CASSTTGATNQPQHF. The CDR3 region has the DNA TGTGCCAGCAGCACCACAGGGGCTACCAATCAGCCCCAGCATTTT.

The V call is TRBV9, the J call TRBJ2-1, with 7 bases identical to TRBD2. V lost 2 bases, J lost 7 bases, and 15 bases stayed unmatched. This CDR3 contains 17 residues. Germline CDR1 and CDR2: SGDLS and YYNGEE. Here the CDR3 DNA reads TGTGCCAGCAGCGTCGACATCCGGGCGGGAGTAAGTAATGAGCAGTTCTTC. It codes for CASSVDIRAGVSNEQFF.

The V and J genes are TRBV5-1 and TRBJ2-3; D not certain. This CDR3 comprises 17 residues. The germline V gene has CDR1 SGHRS and CDR2 YFSETQ. The V and J ends lost 0 bases and 0 bases respectively, with 14 bases between them. CDR3 nucleotides: TGCGCCAGCAGCTTGGGACCCCTGGGTTCTAGCACAGATACGCAGTATTTT. It codes for CASSLGPLGSSTDTQYF.

This clone showed up just a few times. The chain employs TRBV12-5 and TRBJ1-1; no definite D call. V was trimmed by 1 base and J by 10 bases, leaving 13 bases between them. This CDR3 has 13 amino acids. CDR1 is LGHNT and CDR2 is FRNRAP in the germline V gene. DNA for the CDR3: TGTGCTAGTGGTTTGGGGAGTTCACTCGGAGCTTTCTTT. Translation gives CASGLGSSLGAFF.

This chain connects TRBV6-6 to TRBJ1-2; D ambiguous. Germline CDR1 is MNHNY and CDR2 is SVGAGI (reference sequence). Trimming removed 0 bases from V and 6 bases from J, with 14 bases in between. This CDR3 region has 15 residues. CDR3 sequence (DNA): TGTGCCAGCAGTTACTCGGCCACCCTTAAGGATGGCTACACCTTC. Translated: CASSYSATLKDGYTF.

J is TRBJ2-2 and V is TRBV27, with TRBD2 matching 8 bases. The CDR3 covers 17 residues. The trim removed 3 bases at V and 6 bases at J, leaving 12 bases unmatched. Germline CDR1 reads MNHEY; CDR2 reads SMNVEV (reference sequence). The CDR3 region is CASSFGTRPPSSGELFF. The CDR3 nucleotides read TGTGCCAGCAGTTTCGGGACTAGGCCTCCATCTTCCGGGGAGCTGTTTTTT.

This clone was found a few times. This rearrangement joins TRBV2 to TRBJ2-5; D unclear. The CDR3 consists of 13 residues. With 9 bases removed from V and 2 bases from J, the gap between germline ends came to 13 bases. Per the germline V gene, CDR1 is SNHLY and CDR2 is FYNNEI. The CDR3 DNA reads as TGTGCCAGTATGGAGAGGCGGCAAGAGACCCAGTACTTC. Its translation is CASMERRQETQYF.

This chain uses TRBV2 with TRBJ2-1, with TRBD2 matching over 9 bases. The trim removed 8 bases at V and 9 bases at J, leaving 14 bases unmatched. There are 15 residues in the CDR3. CDR1 and CDR2 (germline): SNHLY, FYNNEI. The CDR3 loop reads CASRPGSSGRIEQFF. In nucleotides, the CDR3 is TGTGCCAGCCGTCCGGGGAGTAGCGGGAGAATTGAGCAGTTCTTC.

The sample holds one count of this clone. The rearrangement uses TRBV20-1 and TRBJ2-3, with D unclear. This CDR3 spans 10 amino acids. Germline-derived CDR1 and CDR2 are DFQATT and SNEGSKA (reference sequence). The V end was cut by 3 bases, the J end by 12 bases, with 10 bases between. The chain's CDR3 is CSASPLTQYF. CDR3 nucleotide sequence: TGCAGTGCTAGTCCCCTGACCCAGTATTTT.

This chain joins TRBV6-6 and TRBJ1-1; possibly TRBD1 for D (5 bases). Germline lookup yields CDR1 MNHNY and CDR2 SVGAGI (reference sequence). The CDR3 length is 14 residues. Deletions cut 2 bases from V and 4 bases from J, with 11 bases between. The CDR3 DNA sequence: TGTGCCAGCAGTTACACGGGGGGGGTCACTGAAGCTTTCTTT. Its protein product is CASSYTGGVTEAFF.

This clone was seen more than once but under ten times. V and J are TRBV11-1 and TRBJ2-1, with D hard to call. This CDR3 is built from 14 residues. V shed 7 bases and J shed 0 bases, with 10 bases lying between them. The germline V gene has CDR1 SGHAT and CDR2 FQDESV (reference sequence). CDR3 protein: CASTAANSYNEQFF. The DNA of the CDR3 is TGTGCCAGCACAGCTGCGAACTCCTACAATGAGCAGTTCTTC. Full variable domain (outside the CDR3, taken from reference TRBV11-1 and TRBJ2-1): EAEVAQSPRYKITEKSQAVAFWCDPISGHATLYWYRQILGQGPELLVQFQDESVVDDSQLPKDRFSAERLKGVDSTLKIQPAELGDSAMYLCASTAANSYNEQFFGPGTRLTVL.

J is TRBJ2-5 and V is TRBV9, with a weak D call TRBD1 (6 bases). V lost 3 bases and J lost 4, with 13 bases in between. Per the germline V gene, CDR1 is SGDLS and CDR2 is YYNGEE. The CDR3 has 14 residues. CDR3: CASSEGHRAETQYF. CDR3 nucleotide sequence: TGTGCCAGCAGCGAGGGACACCGGGCAGAGACCCAGTACTTC.

The chain recombines TRBV4-1 with TRBJ1-1; the D gene is possibly TRBD1 (6 bases). V gave up 3 bases and J gave up 0 bases, with 11 bases separating them. The CDR3 is made up of 15 amino acids. Germline CDR1 reads MGHRA; CDR2 reads YSYEKL. CDR3 amino acids: CASSQQQGMNTEAFF. The CDR3 nucleotides read TGCGCCAGCAGCCAGCAACAGGGTATGAACACTGAAGCTTTCTTT.

Only a few counts were recorded for this clone. The CDR3 coding sequence is TGTGCCAGCACGGGTGAAGGCTACGAGCAGTACTTC. Translated: CASTGEGYEQYF. J is TRBJ2-7 and V is TRBV6-5; D call uncertain. Germline-derived CDR1 and CDR2 are MNHEY and SVGAGI. Trimming took 7 bases from V and 3 from J, leaving 10 bases between them. CDR3 size: 12 residues.

The J gene is TRBJ2-2, the V gene TRBV7-3; 8 nucleotides line up with TRBD1. This CDR3 comprises 16 residues. The germline V gene has CDR1 SGHTA and CDR2 FQGTGA. The trim removed 5 bases at V and 2 bases at J, leaving 7 bases unmatched. The CDR3 DNA reads TGTGCCAGCAGCAAACAGGGGGGCTTAAACACCGGGGAGCTGTTTTTT. Its translation is CASSKQGGLNTGELFF.

The table lists this clone with a count of one. J is TRBJ2-4 and V is TRBV11-3; no definite D call. The CDR3 runs to 13 residues. V was cut by 5 bases and J by 6 bases, with 11 bases left in between. Per the germline V gene, CDR1 is SGHNT and CDR2 is YENEEA. CDR3 region: CASSPGWANIQYF. DNA of the CDR3: TGTGCCAGCAGCCCTGGTTGGGCAAACATTCAGTACTTC.

This clone has just one count. The rearrangement links TRBV9 to TRBJ2-5; 10 nucleotides match TRBD2. V trimming: 4 bases; J trimming: 5 bases; junction bases outside the gene matches: 8. This CDR3 contains 15 residues. Germline V gene sequence: CDR1 SGDLS, CDR2 YYNGEE. The CDR3 sequence: CASSLGLGLAETQYF. CDR3 nucleotides: TGTGCCAGCAGCTTAGGCCTGGGACTAGCGGAGACCCAGTACTTC.

The sample holds a few counts of this clone. The J gene is TRBJ2-1, the V gene TRBV2; tentatively, D is TRBD1 or TRBD2 (5 bases each). Between the trimmed V and J ends, which lost 6 bases and 1 base, there was a span of 16 bases. From germline, CDR1 is SNHLY and CDR2 FYNNEI. This CDR3 region has 16 residues. CDR3 sequence: CASSELRDQSYNEQFF. Written as DNA, the CDR3 is TGTGCCAGCAGCGAACTCCGGGACCAATCCTACAATGAGCAGTTCTTC.

The chain combines TRBV18 with TRBJ1-2; D not certain. Germline V gene data show CDR1 as KGHSH and CDR2 as LQKENI. The V and J ends lost 1 base and 8 bases respectively, with 11 bases between them. The CDR3 sequence is 13 residues long. The CDR3 DNA sequence: TGTGCCAGCTCACCACAGGGAGGACCCGGCTACACCTTC. Its protein is CASSPQGGPGYTF.

The chain combines TRBV7-9 with TRBJ1-4; 10 positions agree with TRBD1. Losses at the gene ends were 5 bases for V and 7 bases for J; bases not matched to a gene: 7. This CDR3 contains 15 residues. Germline V gene sequence: CDR1 SEHNR, CDR2 FQNEAQ (reference sequence). CDR3 sequence (DNA): TGTGCCAGCAGCCCAATCCGACAGGGGGCTGAAAAACTGTTTTTT. Translated: CASSPIRQGAEKLFF.

This clone was found a few times. The chain is built from TRBV5-1 and TRBJ1-1; D is unresolved. This CDR3 has 14 amino acids. The V gene lost 1 base and the J gene lost 1 base, with 8 bases spanning the gap. Germline V gives CDR1 SGHRS, CDR2 YFSETQ. The CDR3 here is CASSLTDENTEAFF. CDR3 in DNA: TGCGCCAGCAGCTTGACAGATGAGAACACTGAAGCTTTCTTT.

The V gene is TRBV7-8, the J gene TRBJ2-7; D may be TRBD2 (6 bases). CDR3 size: 13 residues. The V end lost 4 bases, the J end lost 3 bases, and 10 bases lay between the germline ends. Germline values: CDR1 SGHVS, CDR2 FQNEAQ. The CDR3 here is CASSYGRGYEQYF. CDR3 DNA: TGTGCCAGCAGCTACGGGAGAGGCTACGAGCAGTACTTC.

This chain uses TRBV19 with TRBJ2-2; D tentatively reads TRBD1 or TRBD2 (6 bases each). The V end was cut by 5 bases, the J end by 6 bases, with 22 bases between. There are 17 residues in the CDR3. CDR1 LNHDA and CDR2 SQIVND come from the germline V gene (reference sequence). CDR3 bases: TGTGCCAGTAGTGACCTCGCCCCGAAACGGGGGCCCGGGGAGCTGTTTTTT. Protein: CASSDLAPKRGPGELFF.

The chain carries TRBV7-8 and TRBJ1-1; the D gene is possibly TRBD1 (6 bases). The CDR3 sequence is 14 residues long. The germline CDR1 and CDR2 sequences are SGHVS and FQNEAQ. V was clipped by 5 bases and J by 4 bases, with 14 bases between them. CDR3 bases: TGTGCCAGCAGCCCACGTGGGGGCATCACTGAAGCTTTCTTT. Translated: CASSPRGGITEAFF.

As DNA, the CDR3 is TGTGCCAGCAGCCGGGGCCCATTTAGCAATCAGCCCCAGCATTTT. It codes for CASSRGPFSNQPQHF. The V call is TRBV27, the J call TRBJ1-5, with TRBD1 as a possible D gene (5 bases). This CDR3 spans 15 amino acids. Germline CDR1 and CDR2: MNHEY and SMNVEV (reference sequence). V was trimmed by 6 bases and J by 0 bases, leaving 12 bases between them.

This clone was seen only a few times. The gene calls are TRBV4-1 and TRBJ2-2, with TRBD1 matching over 8 bases. The V segment lost 4 bases and the J segment 1 base; nucleotides outside the gene matches: 8. Germline V lookup: CDR1 MGHRA, CDR2 YSYEKL. The CDR3 consists of 17 residues. The CDR3 DNA reads as TGCGCCAGCAGCCGCTTCGTTGGACAGGGGAACACCGGGGAGCTGTTTTTT. Its translation is CASSRFVGQGNTGELFF.

The chain links TRBV28 to TRBJ2-1; TRBD2 matches at 7 bases. V trimming: 10 bases; J trimming: 2 bases; junction bases outside the gene matches: 17. The CDR3 length is 17 residues. Germline V lookup: CDR1 MDHEN, CDR2 SYDVKM. The CDR3 sequence is CATLGWKGGTTYNEQFF. The CDR3 region has the DNA TGTGCCACATTGGGGTGGAAGGGCGGGACTACCTACAATGAGCAGTTCTTC.